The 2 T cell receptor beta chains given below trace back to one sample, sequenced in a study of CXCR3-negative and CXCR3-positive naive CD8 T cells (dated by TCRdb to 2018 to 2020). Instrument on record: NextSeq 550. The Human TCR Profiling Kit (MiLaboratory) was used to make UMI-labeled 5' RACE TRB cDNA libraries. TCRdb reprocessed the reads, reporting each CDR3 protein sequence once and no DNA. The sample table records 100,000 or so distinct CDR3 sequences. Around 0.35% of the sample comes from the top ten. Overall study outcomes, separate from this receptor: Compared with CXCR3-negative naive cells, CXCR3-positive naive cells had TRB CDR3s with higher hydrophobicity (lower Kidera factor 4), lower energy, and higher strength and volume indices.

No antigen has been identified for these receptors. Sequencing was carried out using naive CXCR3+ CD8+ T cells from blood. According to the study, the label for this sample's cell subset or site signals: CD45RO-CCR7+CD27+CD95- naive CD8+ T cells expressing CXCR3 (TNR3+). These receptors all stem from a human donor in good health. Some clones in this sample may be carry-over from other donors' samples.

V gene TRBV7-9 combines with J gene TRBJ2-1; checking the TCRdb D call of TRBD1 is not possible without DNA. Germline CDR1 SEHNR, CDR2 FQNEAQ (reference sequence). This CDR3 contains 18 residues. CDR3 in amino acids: CASSLPGPSGQGYNEQFF.

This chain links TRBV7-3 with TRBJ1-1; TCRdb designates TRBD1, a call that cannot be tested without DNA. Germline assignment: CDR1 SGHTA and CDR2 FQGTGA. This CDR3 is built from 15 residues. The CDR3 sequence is CASSLIRQMDTEAFF.